The rows below give T cell receptor beta chains drawn from one sample of a study of patients and donors after allogeneic stem cell transplantation. MiXCR, run by TCRdb on the RT-PCR reads, gives a single entry per CDR3 protein. The repertoire holds about a million distinct CDR3 sequences, with roughly 18% as singletons. Sequenced sample: blood, either unsorted or a sorted T cell fraction (not recorded which). The receptors were sampled from a human donor who was either an allogeneic HSCT recipient or a stem cell or donor lymphocyte infusion donor (not recorded which). It is not recorded whose cells these are; they may come from a transplant donor. The CDR3 runs from the conserved cysteine through the conserved F or W. Fields, in order: J gene, D gene, V gene, clone size, CDR3 protein, CDR3 DNA. A D gene is named only where the DNA matches it firmly. Clone size appears in some rows only: once, few, many, or a class for an expanded clone.

TRBJ2-7 | TRBD2 | TRBV6-5 | few | CASSYSRAGEEQYF | TGTGCCAGCAGTTACTCCAGGGCGGGGGAGGAGCAGTACTTC
TRBJ1-3 | TRBD1 | TRBV19 | few | CATQGTGLGNTIYF | TGTGCCACACAAGGGACAGGGCTTGGAAACACCATATATTTT
TRBJ2-7 | . | TRBV19 | . | CASSMGILPEQYF | TGTGCCAGTAGTATGGGGATTTTACCCGAGCAGTACTTC
TRBJ2-3 | . | TRBV29-1 | . | CSVEDINSSRYTDTQYF | TGCAGCGTTGAAGATATCAACAGCAGCCGGTACACAGATACGCAGTATTTT
TRBJ1-1 | . | TRBV5-6 | . | CASSFRGGMDTEAFF | TGTGCCAGCAGCTTCCGGGGGGGGATGGACACTGAAGCTTTCTTT
TRBJ2-1 | . | TRBV29-1 | . | CSVENRDEQFF | TGCAGCGTTGAGAACAGGGATGAGCAGTTCTTC
TRBJ2-3 | . | TRBV10-3 | . | CAISESARGTDTQYF | TGTGCCATCAGTGAGTCGGCGAGGGGTACAGATACGCAGTATTTT
TRBJ2-1 | TRBD2 | TRBV27 | few | CASSSGLGLDEQFF | TGTGCCAGCAGTTCGGGACTAGGATTGGATGAGCAGTTCTTC
TRBJ2-3 | . | TRBV9 | few | CASSVGRGSQDYRTDTQYF | TGTGCCAGCAGCGTGGGGAGGGGGTCGCAAGATTATAGGACAGATACGCAGTATTTT
TRBJ2-7 | . | TRBV5-5 | few | CASSLAKGWPAEQYF | TGTGCCAGCAGCTTGGCCAAGGGTTGGCCGGCCGAGCAGTACTTC